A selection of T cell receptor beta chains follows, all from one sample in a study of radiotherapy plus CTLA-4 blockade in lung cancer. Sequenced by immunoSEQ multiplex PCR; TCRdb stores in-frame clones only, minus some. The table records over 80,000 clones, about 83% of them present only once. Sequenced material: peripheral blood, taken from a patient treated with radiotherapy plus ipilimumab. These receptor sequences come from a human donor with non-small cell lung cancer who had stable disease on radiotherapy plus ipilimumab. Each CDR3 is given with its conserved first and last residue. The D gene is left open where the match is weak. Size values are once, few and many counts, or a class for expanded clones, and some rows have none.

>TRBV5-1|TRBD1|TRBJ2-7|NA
TGCGCCAGCAGCTTAGGACAGGGGATCAACGAGCAGTACTTC
CASSLGQGINEQYF
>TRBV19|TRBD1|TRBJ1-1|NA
TGTGCCAGTCAGGAACTACAGGGGTTCGGTGAAGCTTTCTTT
CASQELQGFGEAFF
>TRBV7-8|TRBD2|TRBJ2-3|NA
TGTGCCAGCAGCTTGGGGGGAGGGGCCGATACGCAGTATTTT
CASSLGGGADTQYF
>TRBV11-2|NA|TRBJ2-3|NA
TGTGCCAGCAGCTTAGTCGCGGCCAGGGAGTATTTT
CASSLVAAREYF
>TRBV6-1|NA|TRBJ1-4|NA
TGTGCCAGCAGTGAGAAACAGGGTCCAAGGGAAAAACTGTTTTTT
CASSEKQGPREKLFF
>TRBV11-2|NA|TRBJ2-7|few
TGTGCCAGCGCAGGGGATAGCTACGAGCAGTACTTC
CASAGDSYEQYF
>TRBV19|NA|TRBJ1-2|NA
TGTGCCAGTAGTATAGTAGCCGTAAGGGGTAACTATGGCTACACCTTC
CASSIVAVRGNYGYTF
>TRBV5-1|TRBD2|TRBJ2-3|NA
TGCGCCAGCAGCCCGGGACTAGTTGGAGATACGCAGTATTTT
CASSPGLVGDTQYF
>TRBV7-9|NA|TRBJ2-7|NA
TGTGCCAGCATGGGAAGTTCCTACGAGCAGTACTTC
CASMGSSYEQYF
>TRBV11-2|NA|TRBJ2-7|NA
TGTGCCAGCAGCCCGACTAGTGCGGGCTACGAGCAGTACTTC
CASSPTSAGYEQYF
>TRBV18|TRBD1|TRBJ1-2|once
TGTGCCAGCTCACCAGAGGCAGGGGGCAGCTATGGCTACACCTTC
CASSPEAGGSYGYTF
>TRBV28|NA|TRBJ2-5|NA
TGTGCCAGCAGTTTCCAAGAGACCCAGTACTTC
CASSFQETQYF
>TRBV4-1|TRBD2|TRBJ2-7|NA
TGCGCCAGCAGCCAAGATGTGACTAGCGGGTGGTCGGGCTACGAGCAGTACTTC
CASSQDVTSGWSGYEQYF
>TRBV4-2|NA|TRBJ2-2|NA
TGTGCCAGCAGCAAGGCCCCGGGGGGCTCAAACACCGGGGAGCTGTTTTTT
CASSKAPGGSNTGELFF